This TCR beta chain comes out of a study of cytomegalovirus exposure and HLA in healthy donors. General study results and limits: Presence/absence analyses took donor sequencing depth as roughly uniform. For cytomegalovirus status, the classifier reportedly gave diagnoses with high specificity and sensitivity.

With 0 bases removed from V and 7 bases from J, the gap between germline ends came to 10 bases. The CDR3 loop spans 14 amino acids. Germline V gene lookup returns CDR1 SGHRS and CDR2 YFSETQ. A note on this clone: Its matching antigen is unknown.

The PCR was carried out with 60 Vbeta primers and 13 Jbeta primers. The repertoire was sequenced with immunoSEQ multiplex PCR; TCRdb's copy has only in-frame clones and lacks some. The table lists approximately 100,000 clones, 85% of them singletons, with less than 8% in the top ten. The rearrangement links TRBV5-1 to TRBJ1-4; D gene unclear. The sequenced sample was PBMCs. This receptor was identified in a man aged 35 to 55 in good health and CMV-seropositive. CDR3 amino acids: CASSLAGVGEKLFF. The CDR3 nucleotides are TGCGCCAGCAGCTTGGCCGGGGTCGGTGAAAAACTGTTTTTT. The variable domain in full, with the rest retrieved from reference TRBV5-1 and TRBJ1-4, is KAGVTQTPRYLIKTRGQQVTLSCSPISGHRSVSWYQQTPGQGLQFLFEYFSETQRNKGNFPGRFSGRQFSNSRSEMNVSTLELGDSALYLCASSLAGVGEKLFFGSGTQLSVL.